The present entry profiles one T cell receptor (beta chain) with its context. Its antigen remains unknown. With a J-beta primer mix and a sample-barcoded 5' primer, a second PCR ran about 6 to 11 cycles. TCRdb independently ran MiXCR on the 5' RACE reads; one entry per CDR3 protein. The sample lists 650,000 to 1,000,000 distinct CDR3 sequences; about 34% were seen once. Drawn from each donor were 7.5 to 10 milliliters of peripheral blood. The total RNA that was extracted per sample amounted to at least 5.5 micrograms. This entry is derived from a study of blood T cells in healthy people across ages. The study's findings and limits: The study could not conclusively compare naive and antigen-experienced cells, given its unsorted PBMCs.

There are 14 residues in the CDR3. The V gene's germline CDR1 is SGHTA and CDR2 FQGNSA. V was pared by 6 bases and J by 5 bases, with 16 bases between. This rearrangement joins TRBV7-2 to TRBJ1-2, with D possibly matching TRBD1 (5 bases). The TCR comes from a man aged 18-30 years in good health. The source material was blood. Here the CDR3 reads CASRFRDDRYGYTF. The DNA for the CDR3 is TGTGCCAGCAGGTTCAGGGATGACAGATATGGCTACACCTTC. The variable domain in full, completed from reference TRBV7-2 and TRBJ1-2, reads GAGVSQSPSNKVTEKGKDVELRCDPISGHTALYWYRQSLGQGLEFLIYFQGNSAPDKSGLPSDRFSAERTGGSVSTLTIQRTQQEDSAVYLCASRFRDDRYGYTFGSGTRLTVV.